The T cell receptor (beta chain) under discussion was sequenced for a study of T cell changes during pregnancy in multiple sclerosis. Measured with immunoSEQ multiplex PCR; TCRdb has only the in-frame clones, and not every one. This repertoire shows about 80,000 clones, 92% found once; its top ten account for almost 1.5%. This CDR3 has 13 residues. Germline-derived CDR1 and CDR2 are SGDLS and YYNGEE. V shed 4 bases and J shed 8 bases, with 15 bases lying between them. The sample consisted of peripheral blood, taken before pregnancy. This TCR came from a female donor with multiple sclerosis, enrolled in a pregnancy study. The chain employs TRBV9 and TRBJ1-1; possibly TRBD1 for D (6 bases). The CDR3 is CASSPGTPREAFF. The CDR3 coding sequence is TGTGCCAGCAGCCCAGGGACACCTAGAGAAGCTTTCTTT.